A selection of T cell receptor beta chains follows, all from one sample in a study of STAT5B mutations in CD4+ large granular lymphocyte leukemia. TCRdb's table, derived via immunoSEQ multiplex PCR, lists solely in-frame clones and lacks some. The sample has roughly 34,000 clones, approximately 82% seen once; the top ten hold roughly 7%. The sample comprised CD4+ T cells from blood buffy coats. Receptors originate from a human donor in good health. CDR3s include the opening cysteine and the closing phenylalanine or tryptophan. D genes are given only for firm matches. Size is omitted from some rows. Given values are once, few, many or a class for expanded clones.

v_gene	d_gene	abundance	j_gene	CDR3nt	CDR3aa
TRBV18	TRBD1	.	TRBJ1-6	TGTGCCAGCTCACAGGGACAGGGCGGTAATTCACCCCTCCACTTT	CASSQGQGGNSPLHF
TRBV7-9	TRBD2	.	TRBJ2-1	TGTGCCAGCAGCTTAGGGGTAGCGGGGGTTCACAATGAGCAGTTCTTC	CASSLGVAGVHNEQFF
TRBV7-9	.	.	TRBJ1-2	TGTGCCAGCAGCTTAGCAGGTTCGACCCGAAGTAACTATGGCTACACCTTC	CASSLAGSTRSNYGYTF
TRBV7-2	.	.	TRBJ1-5	TGTGCCAGCAGCCTTGACGGCATCAATCAGCCCCAGCATTTT	CASSLDGINQPQHF
TRBV5-4	.	.	TRBJ2-2	TGTGCCAGCAGCTTGGGGTCTCCGACCACCGGGGAGCTGTTTTTT	CASSLGSPTTGELFF
TRBV7-2	TRBD2	.	TRBJ2-3	TGTGCCAGCAGCTTAGCCCGGACTAGCGGAAGCACAGATACGCAGTATTTT	CASSLARTSGSTDTQYF
TRBV19	TRBD2	.	TRBJ2-2	TGTGCCAGTACCGTCCTAGCGGGAACCGGGGAGCTGTTTTTT	CASTVLAGTGELFF
TRBV28	TRBD1	.	TRBJ2-5	TGTGCCAGCAGTTCGGGGACAGGGACGGAGACCCAGTACTTC	CASSSGTGTETQYF
TRBV18	TRBD2	few	TRBJ2-7	TGTGCCAGCTCACCACTGAGTAGCGGGGGCTACGAGCAGTACTTC	CASSPLSSGGYEQYF
TRBV11-3	TRBD2	.	TRBJ2-1	TGTGCCAGCAGTCGCGCCGGGACTAGCGGGGGAAGCTCCTACAATGAGCAGTTCTTC	CASSRAGTSGGSSYNEQFF
TRBV5-6	.	few	TRBJ1-5	TGTGCCAGCAGCTTGGCCGGCCCAAGGTTAGGTCAGCCCCAGCATTTT	CASSLAGPRLGQPQHF
TRBV18	.	.	TRBJ1-2	TGTGCCAGCTCACCACCAGACAGTCGGGGCTACACCTTC	CASSPPDSRGYTF
TRBV4-3	TRBD2	.	TRBJ2-5	TGCGCCAGCAGCCAAGATGGGACTAGCGGGGGGGCCGGAGAGACCCAGTACTTC	CASSQDGTSGGAGETQYF
TRBV10-3	TRBD1	.	TRBJ2-2	TGTGCCATCACCCGACAGGGGCGAAATTCGAACACCGGGGAGCTGTTTTTT	CAITRQGRNSNTGELFF
TRBV5-1	.	.	TRBJ1-4	TGCGCCAGCAGTCATAGCGGGGAAAAACTGTTTTTT	CASSHSGEKLFF
TRBV19	.	few	TRBJ1-1	TGTGCCAGTAGTGGGATAGAGTTGGGGACTGAAGCTTTCTTT	CASSGIELGTEAFF
TRBV2	TRBD1	.	TRBJ2-7	TGTGCCAGCAGTCGGGACAGGGTCTACGAGCAGTACTTC	CASSRDRVYEQYF
TRBV7-8	TRBD2	.	TRBJ2-1	TGTGCCAGCACTGTCCAGCGGGGGAACAATGAGCAGTTCTTC	CASTVQRGNNEQFF
TRBV7-2	.	.	TRBJ2-5	TGTGCCAGCAGCCCTTCTAAAGGAATCGGGACCCAGTACTTC	CASSPSKGIGTQYF
TRBV11-3	.	.	TRBJ2-1	TGTGCCAGCAGCTTAGGCTTTGGCGATGAGCAGTTCTTC	CASSLGFGDEQFF
TRBV18	.	.	TRBJ2-3	TGTGCCAGCTCACCACAGGGCCAGGGCAACACAGATACGCAGTATTTT	CASSPQGQGNTDTQYF
TRBV19	TRBD2	.	TRBJ2-1	TGTGCCAGTAGTAAGCGGGGGCAGGGTACGAATGAGCAGTTCTTC	CASSKRGQGTNEQFF
TRBV15	.	.	TRBJ2-3	TGTGCCACCAGCGTTCAGGGAGGTCGCACAGATACGCAGTATTTT	CATSVQGGRTDTQYF
TRBV5-4	.	.	TRBJ2-7	TGTGCCAGCAGCGGCCTAGGGGAGGGGGGCTCCTACGAGCAGTACTTC	CASSGLGEGGSYEQYF
TRBV15	.	.	TRBJ1-2	TGTGCCACCAGCAACGTCAGGGCGGGGGGCTACACCTTC	CATSNVRAGGYTF
TRBV7-9	TRBD1	.	TRBJ1-3	TGTGCCAGCAGCGCCGGGGACAGGGGAAACACCATATATTTT	CASSAGDRGNTIYF
TRBV6-6	TRBD2	.	TRBJ2-1	TGTGCCAGCAGGATTGATAGCGGGACATACAATGAGCAGTTCTTC	CASRIDSGTYNEQFF
TRBV5-4	.	.	TRBJ2-7	TGTGCCAGCAGCTTGGCGGCAGGACAGAGCTCCTACGAGCAGTACTTC	CASSLAAGQSSYEQYF
TRBV5-1	TRBD1	.	TRBJ2-6	TGCGCCAGCAGGGGACAGGGGGGATCAGTGGGGGCCAACGTCCTGACTTTC	CASRGQGGSVGANVLTF
TRBV14	.	.	TRBJ1-2	TGTGCCAGCAGCCTGATACGGGCTCAGGATGGCTACACCTTC	CASSLIRAQDGYTF
TRBV5-4	TRBD2	few	TRBJ2-5	TGTGCCAGCAGCCTAGGACTAGCGGGAGGGCGGGAGACCCAGTACTTC	CASSLGLAGGRETQYF
TRBV7-2	TRBD2	few	TRBJ2-1	TGTGCCAGCAGCTTACTTGGGCCCCGAGGGACTAGCGGGAAAAATGAGCAGTTCTTC	CASSLLGPRGTSGKNEQFF
TRBV7-3	TRBD2	.	TRBJ2-1	TGTGCCAGCAGCTTGGGGGAGACAGCGGGGAATGAGCAGTTCTTC	CASSLGETAGNEQFF
TRBV7-6	TRBD2	.	TRBJ2-2	TGTGCCAGCAGCCCCCGCGATGCAGCGGGGGGGTTCGCGAACACCGGGGAGCTGTTTTTT	CASSPRDAAGGFANTGELFF
TRBV10-3	.	.	TRBJ2-3	TGTGCCATCAGTGCTGCAAAGGGGTTCGGCACAGATACGCAGTATTTT	CAISAAKGFGTDTQYF
TRBV5-5	.	.	TRBJ1-1	TGTGCCAGCAGCTTGGAGATCAGGGGCGAAGCTTTCTTT	CASSLEIRGEAFF
TRBV4-3	.	.	TRBJ2-1	TGCGCCAGCAGCCAAGATCGGGCAGGGTACAATGAGCAGTTCTTC	CASSQDRAGYNEQFF
TRBV28	.	few	TRBJ1-2	TGTGCCAGCAGTAACCGGGCCCGGGGTTATGGCTACACCTTC	CASSNRARGYGYTF
TRBV29-1	.	.	TRBJ2-7	TGCAGCGTTGCAGGGGACCTATACGAGCAGTACTTC	CSVAGDLYEQYF
TRBV2	TRBD1	.	TRBJ1-3	TGTGCCAGTCAACCGGGACAGGGTATAGAGACCTCTGGAAACACCATATATTTT	CASQPGQGIETSGNTIYF
TRBV7-9	.	few	TRBJ1-3	TGTGCCAGCAGCGGCAGGGACGGGAGCTCTGGAAACACCATATATTTT	CASSGRDGSSGNTIYF
TRBV27	.	.	TRBJ2-6	TGTGCCAGCAGAAATCCCAGCTCTGGGGCCAACGTCCTGACTTTC	CASRNPSSGANVLTF
TRBV11-2	TRBD2	.	TRBJ2-1	TGTGCCAGCAGCTTAGGGCTAGCGGGGGGGCAGAATGAGCAGTTCTTC	CASSLGLAGGQNEQFF
TRBV5-1	.	.	TRBJ1-2	TGCGCCGGCAGCTTCGGGTCCGGGTTTGACTATGGCTACACCTTC	CAGSFGSGFDYGYTF
TRBV11-2	TRBD1	few	TRBJ1-5	TGTGCCAGCAGCCCAGGGACAGGGGTGGTTCAGCCCCAGCATTTT	CASSPGTGVVQPQHF
TRBV7-2	.	.	TRBJ1-2	TGTGCCAGCATGTCCGGGGGCTATGGCTACACCTTC	CASMSGGYGYTF
TRBV11-2	.	.	TRBJ1-2	TGTGCCAGCAGCACCGACCGGGTTCCAACCGCTGGCTACACCTTC	CASSTDRVPTAGYTF
TRBV25-1	.	few	TRBJ2-7	TGTGCCAGCAGTTGGCCGGTGAGGTACGAGCAGTACTTC	CASSWPVRYEQYF
TRBV19	TRBD1	.	TRBJ1-2	TGTGCCAGTAGTCCGCGGACAGGGGGCGTGGACTACACCTTC	CASSPRTGGVDYTF
TRBV18	.	.	TRBJ2-5	TGTGCCAGCTCCGCAGAGGGCGTACACCAAGAGACCCAGTACTTC	CASSAEGVHQETQYF
TRBV27	.	.	TRBJ1-2	TGTGCCAGCAGTTCCAACCAGGGATATGGCTACACCTTC	CASSSNQGYGYTF
TRBV5-8	.	.	TRBJ2-3	TGTGCCAGCAGCTTAGCGTCTGTCCGTCATACGCAGTATTTT	CASSLASVRHTQYF
TRBV11-3	.	.	TRBJ1-4	TGTGCCAGCAGCTTAGGCCTGGGTGAAAAACTGTTTTTT	CASSLGLGEKLFF